This TCR beta chain was profiled in a study of T cell responses to AZD1222 COVID-19 vaccine. This CDR3 contains 18 residues. From germline, CDR1 is SGHNT and CDR2 YYREEE (reference sequence). Trimming removed 2 bases from V and 0 bases from J, with 15 bases in between. The repertoire was sequenced with immunoSEQ multiplex PCR; TCRdb's copy has only in-frame clones and lacks some. The sample has around 160,000 clones, 85% to 95% seen once. Sample: peripheral blood, taken on day 0 of AZD1222 vaccination. The rearrangement joins TRBV5-4 to TRBJ1-6; D is uncertain. The clonotype was recovered from an adult in good health. This CDR3 reads CASSFSSSPNSYNSPLHF. The CDR3 DNA follows: TGTGCCAGCAGCTTTTCCAGTTCCCCGAACTCCTATAATTCACCCCTCCACTTT.